The 12 T cell receptor beta chains in this list originate from one sample, sequenced in a study of blood T cell repertoires in COVID-19. The assay was immunoSEQ multiplex PCR, and TCRdb's table has in-frame clones only and misses some. The data show about 360,000 clones, with less than 90% seen just once and under 8.5% held by the top ten. Sequencing was done on a sample of peripheral blood. The receptors originated from a woman aged 55-69 years with COVID-19, enrolled during active disease.

This clone was recorded once. The chain uses TRBV6-4 and TRBJ2-1; TRBD2 matches 10 bases. Germline V gene sequence: CDR1 MRHNA, CDR2 SNTAGT. After removal of 2 bases from V and 5 bases from J, the junction contained 6 bases not matched to a gene. This CDR3 region has 16 residues. In nucleotides, the CDR3 is TGTGCCAGCAGTGACGGGGCTAGCGGGGGACACAATGAGCAGTTCTTC. Translating gives CASSDGASGGHNEQFF.

This chain links TRBV7-9 with TRBJ2-2; 12 bases are a match to TRBD1. V gave up 5 bases and J gave up 1 base; unmatched junction bases: 11. Germline loops: CDR1 SEHNR, CDR2 FQNEAQ (reference sequence). The CDR3 totals 19 residues. The CDR3 sequence is CASSHPGQGATVNTGELFF. The DNA of the CDR3 is TGTGCCAGCAGCCATCCGGGACAGGGGGCAACGGTGAACACCGGGGAGCTGTTTTTT.

This chain uses TRBV30 with TRBJ1-2; no firm D call. Germline-derived CDR1 and CDR2 are GTSNPN and SVGIG (reference sequence). V lost 5 bases and J lost 3, with 7 bases in between. The CDR3 runs 11 residues. This CDR3 is CAWSTHYGYTF. The CDR3 DNA follows: TGTGCCTGGTCGACTCACTATGGCTACACCTTC.

CDR3 sequence reads: CASSYLQAYGYTF. The CDR3 nucleotides are TGTGCCAGCAGCTACCTACAGGCGTATGGCTACACCTTC. J is TRBJ1-2 and V is TRBV7-8; D may be TRBD1 (5 bases). V was cut by 4 bases and J by 5 bases, with 11 bases left in between. CDR1 is SGHVS, CDR2 FQNEAQ, per germline. The CDR3 is 13 amino acids.

The rearrangement joins TRBV10-3 to TRBJ2-1; 8 nucleotides line up with TRBD1. Trimming took 6 bases from V and 11 from J; bases not matched to a gene: 18. The CDR3 has 16 amino acids. Germline-derived CDR1 and CDR2 are ENHRY and SYGVKD. The CDR3 protein is CAISVSILGTGGQQFF. The DNA of the CDR3 is TGTGCCATCAGCGTAAGCATTCTTGGGACAGGTGGGCAGCAGTTCTTC.

This chain connects TRBV5-4 to TRBJ2-3; possibly TRBD2 for D (7 bases). Germline CDR1 and CDR2: SGHNT and YYREEE (reference sequence). Trimming shortened V by 3 bases and J by 4 bases, and 12 bases separated the two germline ends. This CDR3 has 14 residues. The CDR3 protein is CASSSQGGSDTQYF. The CDR3 nucleotides read TGTGCCAGCAGCTCACAGGGAGGGTCAGATACGCAGTATTTT.

The chain links TRBV19 to TRBJ1-5; no clear D. The V gene lost 7 bases and the J gene lost 1 base, with 14 bases spanning the gap. The germline V gene has CDR1 LNHDA and CDR2 SQIVND (reference sequence). There are 15 residues in the CDR3. The CDR3, as DNA: TGTGCCAGTACCCCCGGGGTTCCAAGCAATCAGCCCCAGCATTTT. It codes for CASTPGVPSNQPQHF.

V and J are TRBV2 and TRBJ1-2; tentative D call: TRBD1 (6 bases). The length of the CDR3 is 13 residues. Trimming shortened V by 7 bases and J by 6 bases, and 15 bases separated the two germline ends. Germline CDR1 reads SNHLY; CDR2 reads FYNNEI. CDR3 sequence reads: CASTDGGGDGYTF. For the CDR3, the DNA is TGTGCCAGCACTGACGGGGGGGGCGATGGCTACACCTTC.

In this sample, this clone turned up a few times. The chain joins TRBV9 to TRBJ2-3; 9 nucleotides agree with TRBD2. The CDR3 length is 17 residues. Germline lookup yields CDR1 SGDLS and CDR2 YYNGEE. The trim removed 1 base at V and 1 base at J, leaving 7 bases unmatched. The CDR3 loop reads CASSVPISGGRTDTQYF. Here the CDR3 DNA reads TGTGCCAGCAGCGTACCAATCAGCGGGGGGCGCACAGATACGCAGTATTTT.

The chain has TRBV5-1 and TRBJ2-7, with D tentatively TRBD1 (6 bases). V shed 4 bases and J shed 6 bases, with 14 bases lying between them. The germline CDR1 and CDR2 sequences are SGHRS and YFSETQ. The CDR3 is made up of 13 amino acids. DNA for the CDR3: TGCGCCAGCAGCGGGCAGGGGTCACTCGAGCAGTACTTC. This codes for CASSGQGSLEQYF.

In DNA form, the CDR3 reads TGCAGCGTTGCCCCACAGGGGAATACTGAAGCTTTCTTT. Translating it yields CSVAPQGNTEAFF. This sequence joins TRBV29-1 and TRBJ1-1; 7 bases line up with TRBD1. There are 13 residues in the CDR3. In germline, CDR1 is SQVTM, CDR2 ANQGSEA. The J segment lost 5 bases and the V segment lost 4 bases, leaving 7 bases of the junction unmatched.

This clone was counted a single time. The V and J genes are TRBV9 and TRBJ2-2; a weak D match, TRBD1 (6 bases). The CDR3 totals 17 residues. Germline V lookup: CDR1 SGDLS, CDR2 YYNGEE. V was shortened by 3 bases and J by 3 bases, with 18 bases between the two germline ends. CDR3 bases: TGTGCCAGCAGCGGTCCCCGCCGGGACAAAGACACCGGGGAGCTGTTTTTT. Translating gives CASSGPRRDKDTGELFF.